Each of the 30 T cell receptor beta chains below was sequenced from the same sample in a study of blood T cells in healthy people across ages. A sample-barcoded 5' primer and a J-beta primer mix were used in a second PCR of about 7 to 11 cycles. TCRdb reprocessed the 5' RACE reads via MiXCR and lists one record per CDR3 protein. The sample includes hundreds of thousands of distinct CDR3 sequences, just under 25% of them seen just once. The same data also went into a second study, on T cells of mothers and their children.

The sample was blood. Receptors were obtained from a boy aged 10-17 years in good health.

The CDR3 protein is CASSFGLAGGNIQYF. The CDR3 DNA follows: TGTGCCAGCAGTTTCGGACTAGCGGGAGGAAACATTCAGTACTTC. This chain connects TRBV28 to TRBJ2-4; TRBD2 agrees at 14 bases. Germline CDR1 reads MDHEN; CDR2 reads SYDVKM. This CDR3 is built from 15 residues. The trim removed 3 bases at V and 6 bases at J, leaving 1 base unmatched.

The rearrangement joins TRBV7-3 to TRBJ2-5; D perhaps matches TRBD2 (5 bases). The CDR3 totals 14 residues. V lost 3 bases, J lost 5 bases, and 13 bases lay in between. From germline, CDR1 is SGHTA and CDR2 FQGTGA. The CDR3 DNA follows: TGTGCCAGCAGCTTGCAGGCTAGCTCGGAGACCCAGTACTTC. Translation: CASSLQASSETQYF.

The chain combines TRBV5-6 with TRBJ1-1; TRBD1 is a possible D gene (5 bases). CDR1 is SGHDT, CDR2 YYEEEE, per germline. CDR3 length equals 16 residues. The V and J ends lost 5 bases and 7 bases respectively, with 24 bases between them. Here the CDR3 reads CASRHLLRGRPGEAFF. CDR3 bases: TGTGCCAGCAGACATCTTCTACGGGGACGCCCCGGTGAAGCTTTCTTT.

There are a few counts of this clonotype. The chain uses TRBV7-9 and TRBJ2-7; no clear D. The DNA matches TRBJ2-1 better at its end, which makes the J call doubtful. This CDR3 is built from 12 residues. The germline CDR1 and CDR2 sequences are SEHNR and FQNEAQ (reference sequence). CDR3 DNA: TGTGCCAGCAGCTTAGGAGTTGCTGAGCAGTTCTTC. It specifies CASSLGVAEQFF.

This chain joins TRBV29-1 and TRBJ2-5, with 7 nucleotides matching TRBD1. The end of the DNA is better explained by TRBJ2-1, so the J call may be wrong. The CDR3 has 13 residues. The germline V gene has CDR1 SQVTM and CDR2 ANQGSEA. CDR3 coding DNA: TGCAGCGTTGTGTACAGGGGCGGGAATGAGCAGTTCTTC. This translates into CSVVYRGGNEQFF.

This chain's CDR3 is CASSQGSPAGKNIQYF. The CDR3 DNA reads as TGTGCCAGCAGCCAAGGTTCCCCCGCAGGGAAAAACATTCAGTACTTC. This rearrangement joins TRBV3-1 to TRBJ2-4; weak D call: TRBD1 (5 bases). The CDR3 extends over 16 amino acids. The V end was cut by 1 base, the J end by 4 bases, with 14 bases between. The germline gives CDR1 LGHDT, CDR2 YNNKEL (reference sequence).

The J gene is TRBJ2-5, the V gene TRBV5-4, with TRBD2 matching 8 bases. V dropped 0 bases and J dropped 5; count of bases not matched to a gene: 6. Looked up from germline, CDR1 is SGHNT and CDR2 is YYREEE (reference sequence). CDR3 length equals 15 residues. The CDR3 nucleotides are TGTGCCAGCAGCTTGGAGGGACTAGTGGGGGAGACCCAGTACTTC. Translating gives CASSLEGLVGETQYF.

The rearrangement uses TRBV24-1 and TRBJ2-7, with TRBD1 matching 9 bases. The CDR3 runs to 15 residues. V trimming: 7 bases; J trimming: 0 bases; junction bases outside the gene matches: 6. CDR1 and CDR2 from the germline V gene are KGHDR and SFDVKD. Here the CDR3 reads CATSAGTGISYEQYF. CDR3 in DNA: TGTGCCACCAGCGCCGGGACAGGGATCTCCTACGAGCAGTACTTC.

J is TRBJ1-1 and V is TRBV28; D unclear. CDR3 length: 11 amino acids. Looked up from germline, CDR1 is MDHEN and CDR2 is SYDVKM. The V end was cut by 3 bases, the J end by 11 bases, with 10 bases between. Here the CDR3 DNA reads TGTGCCAGCAGTTTCGCCCTCGGGGCTTTCTTT. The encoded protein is CASSFALGAFF.

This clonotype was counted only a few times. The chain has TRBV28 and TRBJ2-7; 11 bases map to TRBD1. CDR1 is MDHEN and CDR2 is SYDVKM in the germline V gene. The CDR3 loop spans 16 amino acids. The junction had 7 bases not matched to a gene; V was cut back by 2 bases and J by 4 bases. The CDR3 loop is CASSLNLGDRGYEQYF. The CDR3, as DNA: TGTGCCAGCAGTTTAAACCTGGGGGACAGGGGGTACGAGCAGTACTTC.

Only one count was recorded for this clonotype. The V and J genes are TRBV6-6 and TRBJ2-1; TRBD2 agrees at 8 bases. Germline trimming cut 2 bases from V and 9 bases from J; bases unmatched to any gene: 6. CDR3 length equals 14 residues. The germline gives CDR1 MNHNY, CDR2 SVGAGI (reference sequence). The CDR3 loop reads CASSYLGRGTEQFF. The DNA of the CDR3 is TGTGCCAGCAGTTACCTCGGGAGGGGCACTGAGCAGTTCTTC.

The CDR3 reads CASRGLIETQYF. CDR3 bases: TGTGCCAGCAGGGGGTTGATAGAGACCCAGTACTTC. V is TRBV2 and J is TRBJ2-5; D call uncertain. V was clipped by 6 bases and J by 4 bases, with 9 bases between them. Germline-derived CDR1 and CDR2 are SNHLY and FYNNEI. CDR3 length: 12 residues.

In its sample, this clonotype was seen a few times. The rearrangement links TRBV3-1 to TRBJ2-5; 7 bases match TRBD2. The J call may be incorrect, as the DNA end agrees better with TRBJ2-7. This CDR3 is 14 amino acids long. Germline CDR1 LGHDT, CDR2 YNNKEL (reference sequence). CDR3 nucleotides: TGTGCCAGCAGCCAGGCGGGAGATACCCACGAGCAGTACTTC. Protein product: CASSQAGDTHEQYF.

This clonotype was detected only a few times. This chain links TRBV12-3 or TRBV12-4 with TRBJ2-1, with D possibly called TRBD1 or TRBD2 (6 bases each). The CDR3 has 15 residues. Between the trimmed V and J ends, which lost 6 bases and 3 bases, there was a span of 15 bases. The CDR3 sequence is CASRRSGADYNEQFF. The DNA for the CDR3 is TGTGCCAGCAGACGGTCGGGGGCGGACTACAATGAGCAGTTCTTC.

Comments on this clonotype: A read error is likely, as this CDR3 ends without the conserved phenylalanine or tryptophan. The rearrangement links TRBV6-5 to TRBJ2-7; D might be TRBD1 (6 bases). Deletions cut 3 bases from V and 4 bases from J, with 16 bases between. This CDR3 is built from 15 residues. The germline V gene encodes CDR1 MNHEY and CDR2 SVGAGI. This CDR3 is CASSYSAARGYEQYS. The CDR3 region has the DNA TGTGCCAGCAGTTATTCCGCCGCTAGGGGGTACGAGCAGTACTCC.

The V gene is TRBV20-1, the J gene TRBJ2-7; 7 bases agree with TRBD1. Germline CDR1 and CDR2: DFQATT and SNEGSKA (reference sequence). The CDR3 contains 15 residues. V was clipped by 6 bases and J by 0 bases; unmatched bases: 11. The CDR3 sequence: CSARNLGQSSYEQYF. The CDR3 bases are TGCAGTGCCCGAAACCTGGGACAGAGCTCCTACGAGCAGTACTTC.

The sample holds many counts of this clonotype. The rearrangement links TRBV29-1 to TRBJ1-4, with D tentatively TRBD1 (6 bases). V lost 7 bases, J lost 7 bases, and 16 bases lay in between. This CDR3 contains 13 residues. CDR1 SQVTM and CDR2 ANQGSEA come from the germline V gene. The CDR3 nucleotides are TGCAGCGCCCGTGGAGGGGGGGGTGAAAAACTGTTTTTT. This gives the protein CSARGGGGEKLFF.

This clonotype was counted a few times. CDR3 region: CSAFPGQGIRRGGGYTF. CDR3 nucleotides: TGCAGTGCTTTCCCGGGACAGGGTATTCGGCGGGGCGGTGGCTACACCTTC. This chain joins TRBV20-1 and TRBJ1-2, with 9 bases fitting TRBD1. This CDR3 has 17 residues. J lost 7 bases, V lost 5 bases, and 20 bases had no gene match. CDR1 and CDR2 (germline): DFQATT, SNEGSKA (reference sequence).

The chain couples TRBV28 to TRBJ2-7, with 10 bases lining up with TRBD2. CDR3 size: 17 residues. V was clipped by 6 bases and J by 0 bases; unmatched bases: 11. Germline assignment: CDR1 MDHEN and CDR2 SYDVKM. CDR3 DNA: TGTGCCAGCAGGCTCACCCGGACTAGCGGTAGCTCCTACGAGCAGTACTTC. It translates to CASRLTRTSGSSYEQYF.

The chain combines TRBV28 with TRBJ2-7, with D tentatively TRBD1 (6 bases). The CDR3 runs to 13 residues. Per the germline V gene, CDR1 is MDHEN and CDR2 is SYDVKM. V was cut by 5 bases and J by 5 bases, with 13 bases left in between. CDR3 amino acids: CASSDRGGHEQYF. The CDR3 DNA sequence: TGTGCCAGCAGTGACCGAGGGGGACACGAGCAGTACTTC.

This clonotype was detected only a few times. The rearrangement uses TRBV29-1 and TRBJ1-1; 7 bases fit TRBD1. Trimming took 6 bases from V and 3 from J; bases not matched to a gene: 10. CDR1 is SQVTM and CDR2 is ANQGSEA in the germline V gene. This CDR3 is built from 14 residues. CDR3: CSVTFGQVDTEAFF. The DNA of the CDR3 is TGCAGCGTGACCTTTGGACAGGTCGACACTGAAGCTTTCTTT.

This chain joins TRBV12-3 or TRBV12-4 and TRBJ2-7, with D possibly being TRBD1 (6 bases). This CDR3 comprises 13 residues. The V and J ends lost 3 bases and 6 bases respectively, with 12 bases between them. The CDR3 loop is CASSLPWDTEQYF. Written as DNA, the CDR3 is TGTGCCAGCAGTTTGCCTTGGGACACCGAGCAGTACTTC.

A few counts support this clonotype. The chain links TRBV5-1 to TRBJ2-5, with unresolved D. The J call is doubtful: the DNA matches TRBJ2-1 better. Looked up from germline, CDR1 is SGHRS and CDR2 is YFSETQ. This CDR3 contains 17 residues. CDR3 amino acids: CASSFPQTRAPYNEQFF. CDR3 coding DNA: TGCGCCAGCAGCTTCCCACAAACACGGGCCCCCTACAATGAGCAGTTCTTC.

CDR3 sequence (DNA): TGTGCCATCAGTGAGTCTGGGCCGAGCTATGGCTACACCTTC. This sequence encodes CAISESGPSYGYTF. The genes are TRBV10-3 and TRBJ1-2, with D unclear. Germline loops: CDR1 ENHRY, CDR2 SYGVKD. CDR3 length: 14 residues. V was shortened by 0 bases and J by 4 bases, with 9 bases between the two germline ends.

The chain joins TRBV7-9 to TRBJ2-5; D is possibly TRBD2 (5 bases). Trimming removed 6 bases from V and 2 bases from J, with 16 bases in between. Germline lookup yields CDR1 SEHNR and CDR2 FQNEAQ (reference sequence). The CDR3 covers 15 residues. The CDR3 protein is CASRGLAFQQETQYF. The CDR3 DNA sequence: TGTGCCAGCAGAGGCCTAGCTTTTCAGCAAGAGACCCAGTACTTC.

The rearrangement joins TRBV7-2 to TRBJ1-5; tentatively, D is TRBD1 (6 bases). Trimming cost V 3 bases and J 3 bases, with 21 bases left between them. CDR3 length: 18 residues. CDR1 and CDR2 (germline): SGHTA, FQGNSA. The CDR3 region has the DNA TGTGCCAGCAGCTTGATGACAGGCCGGGGGGTTGACAATCAGCCCCAGCATTTT. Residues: CASSLMTGRGVDNQPQHF. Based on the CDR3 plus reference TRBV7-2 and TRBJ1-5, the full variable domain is GAGVSQSPSNKVTEKGKDVELRCDPISGHTALYWYRQSLGQGLEFLIYFQGNSAPDKSGLPSDRFSAERTGGSVSTLTIQRTQQEDSAVYLCASSLMTGRGVDNQPQHFGDGTRLSIL.

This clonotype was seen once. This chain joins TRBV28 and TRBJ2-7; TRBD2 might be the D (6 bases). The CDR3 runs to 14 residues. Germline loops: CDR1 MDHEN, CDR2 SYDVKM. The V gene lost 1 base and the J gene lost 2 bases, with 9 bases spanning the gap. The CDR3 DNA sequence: TGTGCCAGCAGTTTATTAGGGGAGGCCTACGAGCAGTACTTC. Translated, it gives CASSLLGEAYEQYF.

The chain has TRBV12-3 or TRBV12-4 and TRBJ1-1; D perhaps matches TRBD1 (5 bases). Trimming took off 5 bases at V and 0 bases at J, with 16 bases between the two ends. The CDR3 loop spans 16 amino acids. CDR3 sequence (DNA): TGTGCCAGCAGTGTGGGACCCAAAATCGTGAACACTGAAGCTTTCTTT. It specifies CASSVGPKIVNTEAFF.

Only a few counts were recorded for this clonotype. The CDR3 region has the DNA TGTGCCAGCAGCCAAGTTTCTAGTGGGGGCCGGGGCAAAAACATTCAGTACTTC. Its translation: CASSQVSSGGRGKNIQYF. The gene calls are TRBV4-2 and TRBJ2-4, with D possibly matching TRBD1 (6 bases). Germline V CDR1 and CDR2: LGHNA, YNFKEQ. The V gene lost 1 base and the J gene lost 3 bases, with 19 bases spanning the gap. This CDR3 has 18 residues.

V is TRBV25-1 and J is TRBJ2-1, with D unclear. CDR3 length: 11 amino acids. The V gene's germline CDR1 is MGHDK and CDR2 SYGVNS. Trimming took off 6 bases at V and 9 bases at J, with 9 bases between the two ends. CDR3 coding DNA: TGTGCCAGCAGAGGGCGCCGTGAGCAGTTCTTC. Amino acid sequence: CASRGRREQFF.